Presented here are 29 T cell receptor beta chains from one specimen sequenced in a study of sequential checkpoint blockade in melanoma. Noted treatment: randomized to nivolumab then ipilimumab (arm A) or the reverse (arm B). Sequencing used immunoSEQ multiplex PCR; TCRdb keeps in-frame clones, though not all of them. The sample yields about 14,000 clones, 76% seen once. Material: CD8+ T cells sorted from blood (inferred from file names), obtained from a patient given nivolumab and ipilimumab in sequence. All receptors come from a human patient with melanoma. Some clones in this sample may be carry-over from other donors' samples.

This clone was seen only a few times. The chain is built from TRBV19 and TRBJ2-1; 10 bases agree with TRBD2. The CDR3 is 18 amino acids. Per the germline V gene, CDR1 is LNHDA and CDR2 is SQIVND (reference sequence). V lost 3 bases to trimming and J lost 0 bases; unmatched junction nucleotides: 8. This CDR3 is CASSIGSGGLSSYNEQFF. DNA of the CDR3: TGTGCCAGTAGTATTGGTAGCGGGGGGCTGAGCTCCTACAATGAGCAGTTCTTC.

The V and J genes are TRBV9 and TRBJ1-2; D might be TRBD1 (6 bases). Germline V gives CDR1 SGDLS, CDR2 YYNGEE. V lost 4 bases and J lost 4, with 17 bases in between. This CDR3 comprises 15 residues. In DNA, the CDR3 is TGTGCCAGCAGCTTAGGGGGGGGCAGGGGCTATGGCTACACCTTC. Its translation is CASSLGGGRGYGYTF.

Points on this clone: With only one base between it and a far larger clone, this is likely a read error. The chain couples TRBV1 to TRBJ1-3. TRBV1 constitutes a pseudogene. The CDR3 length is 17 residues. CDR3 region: CTSSQRAGGRSGNTIYF. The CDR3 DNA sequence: TGCACCAGCAGCCAAAGGGCAGGAGGCCGCTCTGGAAACACCATATATTTT.

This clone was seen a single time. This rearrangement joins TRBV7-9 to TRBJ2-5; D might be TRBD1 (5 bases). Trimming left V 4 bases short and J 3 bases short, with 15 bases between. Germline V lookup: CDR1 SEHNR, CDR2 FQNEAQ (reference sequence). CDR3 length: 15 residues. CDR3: CASSSVGQAKETQYF. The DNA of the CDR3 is TGTGCCAGCAGCTCAGTCGGACAAGCAAAAGAGACCCAGTACTTC.

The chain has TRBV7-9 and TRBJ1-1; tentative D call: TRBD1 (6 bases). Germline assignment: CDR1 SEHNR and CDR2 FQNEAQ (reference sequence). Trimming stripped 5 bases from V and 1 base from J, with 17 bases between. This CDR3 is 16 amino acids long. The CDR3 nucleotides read TGTGCCAGCAGCCAACAGGGCCTTCGTGGGAACACTGAAGCTTTCTTT. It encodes CASSQQGLRGNTEAFF.

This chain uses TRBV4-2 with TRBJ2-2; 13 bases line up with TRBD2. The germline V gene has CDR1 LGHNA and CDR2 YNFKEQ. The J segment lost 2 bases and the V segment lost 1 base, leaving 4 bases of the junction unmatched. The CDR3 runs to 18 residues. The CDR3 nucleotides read TGTGCCAGCAGCCAAGGGACTAGCGGGGGCCTAAACACCGGGGAGCTGTTTTTT. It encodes CASSQGTSGGLNTGELFF.

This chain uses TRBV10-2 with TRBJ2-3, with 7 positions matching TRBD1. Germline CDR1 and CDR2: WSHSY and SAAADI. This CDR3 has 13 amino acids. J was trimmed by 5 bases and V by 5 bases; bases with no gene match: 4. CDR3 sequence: CASSWDSLDTQYF. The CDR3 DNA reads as TGCGCCAGCAGTTGGGACAGTTTAGATACGCAGTATTTT.

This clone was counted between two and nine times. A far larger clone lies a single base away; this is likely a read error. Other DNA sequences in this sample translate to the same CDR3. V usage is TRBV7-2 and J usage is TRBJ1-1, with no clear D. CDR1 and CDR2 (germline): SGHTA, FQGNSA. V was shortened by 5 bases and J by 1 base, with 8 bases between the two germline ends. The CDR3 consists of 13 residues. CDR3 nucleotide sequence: TGTGCCAGCAGCCCTAATAGGAACACTGAAGCTTTCTTT. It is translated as CASSPNRNTEAFF. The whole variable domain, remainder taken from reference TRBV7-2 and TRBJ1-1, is GAGVSQSPSNKVTEKGKDVELRCDPISGHTALYWYRQSLGQGLEFLIYFQGNSAPDKSGLPSDRFSAERTGGSVSTLTIQRTQQEDSAVYLCASSPNRNTEAFFGQGTRLTVV.

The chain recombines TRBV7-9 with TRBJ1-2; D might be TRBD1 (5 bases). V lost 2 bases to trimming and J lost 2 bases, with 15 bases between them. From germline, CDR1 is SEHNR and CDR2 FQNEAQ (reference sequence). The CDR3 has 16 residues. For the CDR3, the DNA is TGTGCCAGCAGCTTAAGGGGAGGGGAGCCAAACTATGGCTACACCTTC. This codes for CASSLRGGEPNYGYTF.

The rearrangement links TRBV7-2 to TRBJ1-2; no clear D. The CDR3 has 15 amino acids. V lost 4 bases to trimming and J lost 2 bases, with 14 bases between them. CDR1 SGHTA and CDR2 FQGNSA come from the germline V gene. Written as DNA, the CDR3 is TGTGCCAGCAGCTCCTCGTTTCGGTACAACTATGGCTACACCTTC. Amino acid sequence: CASSSSFRYNYGYTF.

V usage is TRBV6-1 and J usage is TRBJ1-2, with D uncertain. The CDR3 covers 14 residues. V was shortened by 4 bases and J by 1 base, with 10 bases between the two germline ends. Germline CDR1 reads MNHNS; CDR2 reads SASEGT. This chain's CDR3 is CASSGRGSNYGYTF. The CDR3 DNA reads TGTGCCAGCAGTGGACGTGGGAGTAACTATGGCTACACCTTC.

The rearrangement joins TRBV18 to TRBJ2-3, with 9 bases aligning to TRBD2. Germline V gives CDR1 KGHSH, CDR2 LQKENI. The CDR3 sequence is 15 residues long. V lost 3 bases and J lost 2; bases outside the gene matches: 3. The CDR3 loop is CASSPRTSDTDTQYF. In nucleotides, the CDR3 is TGTGCCAGCTCACCCCGGACTAGCGACACAGATACGCAGTATTTT.

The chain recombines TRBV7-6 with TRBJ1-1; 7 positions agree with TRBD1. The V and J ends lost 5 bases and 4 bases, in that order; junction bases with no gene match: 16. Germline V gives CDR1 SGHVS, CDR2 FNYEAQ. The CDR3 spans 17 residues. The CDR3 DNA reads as TGTGCCAGCAGCACCCATGAGTACAGGGGTTTGGGCACTGAAGCTTTCTTT. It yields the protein CASSTHEYRGLGTEAFF.

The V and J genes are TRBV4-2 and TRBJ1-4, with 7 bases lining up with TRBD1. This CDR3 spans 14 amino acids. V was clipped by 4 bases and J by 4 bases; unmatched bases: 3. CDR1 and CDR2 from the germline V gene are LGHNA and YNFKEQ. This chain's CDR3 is CASSPDRHNEKLFF. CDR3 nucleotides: TGTGCCAGCAGCCCGGACAGGCATAATGAAAAACTGTTTTTT.

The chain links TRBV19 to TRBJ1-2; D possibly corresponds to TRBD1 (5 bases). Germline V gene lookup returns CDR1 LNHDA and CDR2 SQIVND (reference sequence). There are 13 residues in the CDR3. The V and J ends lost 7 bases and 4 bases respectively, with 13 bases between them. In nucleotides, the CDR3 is TGTGCCAGTACTTCGACAGACCGCTATGGCTACACCTTC. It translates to CASTSTDRYGYTF.

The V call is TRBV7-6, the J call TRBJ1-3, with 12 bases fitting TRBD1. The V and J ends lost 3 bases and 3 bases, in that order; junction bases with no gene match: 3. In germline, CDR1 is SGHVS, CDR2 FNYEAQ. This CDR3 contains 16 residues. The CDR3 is CASSLGQGAFGNTIYF. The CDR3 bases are TGTGCCAGCAGCTTGGGACAGGGGGCTTTTGGAAACACCATATATTTT.

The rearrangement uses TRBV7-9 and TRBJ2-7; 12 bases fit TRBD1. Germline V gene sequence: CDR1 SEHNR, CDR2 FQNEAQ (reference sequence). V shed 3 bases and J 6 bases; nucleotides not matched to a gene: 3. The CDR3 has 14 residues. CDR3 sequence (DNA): TGTGCCAGCAGCTTCGGGACAGGGGGCCGCGAGCAGTACTTC. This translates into CASSFGTGGREQYF.

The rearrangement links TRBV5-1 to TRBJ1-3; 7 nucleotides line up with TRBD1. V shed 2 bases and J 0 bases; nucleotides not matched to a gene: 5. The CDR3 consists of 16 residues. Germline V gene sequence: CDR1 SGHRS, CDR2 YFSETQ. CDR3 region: CASSFSDRRSGNTIYF. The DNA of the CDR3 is TGCGCCAGCAGCTTTTCGGACAGGCGCTCTGGAAACACCATATATTTT.

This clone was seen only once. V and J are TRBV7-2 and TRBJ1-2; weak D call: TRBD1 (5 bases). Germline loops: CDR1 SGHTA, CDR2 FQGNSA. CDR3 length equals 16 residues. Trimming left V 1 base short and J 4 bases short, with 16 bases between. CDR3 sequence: CASSLEGSRAIYGYTF. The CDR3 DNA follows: TGTGCCAGCAGCTTAGAAGGTAGCAGGGCCATCTATGGCTACACCTTC.

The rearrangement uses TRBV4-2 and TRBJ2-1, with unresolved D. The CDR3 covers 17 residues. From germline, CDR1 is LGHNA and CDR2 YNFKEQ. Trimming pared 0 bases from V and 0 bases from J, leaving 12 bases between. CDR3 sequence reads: CASSQEPIFSSYNEQFF. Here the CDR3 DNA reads TGTGCCAGCAGCCAAGAACCGATTTTTAGCTCCTACAATGAGCAGTTCTTC.

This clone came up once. This chain's CDR3 is CASSGDRGPQYF. CDR3 nucleotide sequence: TGTGCCAGCAGCGGCGACAGGGGGCCGCAGTATTTT. The chain has TRBV9 and TRBJ2-3, with TRBD1 matching 10 bases. CDR3 length: 12 amino acids. The ends lost 3 bases at V and 10 bases at J; junction bases unmatched: 2. Per germline, CDR1 SGDLS and CDR2 YYNGEE.

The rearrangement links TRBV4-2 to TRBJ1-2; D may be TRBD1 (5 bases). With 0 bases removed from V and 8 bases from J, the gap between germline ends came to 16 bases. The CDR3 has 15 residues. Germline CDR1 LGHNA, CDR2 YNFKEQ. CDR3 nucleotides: TGTGCCAGCAGCCAAGATCGCGGGGGATCAAGCGGCTACACCTTC. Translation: CASSQDRGGSSGYTF.

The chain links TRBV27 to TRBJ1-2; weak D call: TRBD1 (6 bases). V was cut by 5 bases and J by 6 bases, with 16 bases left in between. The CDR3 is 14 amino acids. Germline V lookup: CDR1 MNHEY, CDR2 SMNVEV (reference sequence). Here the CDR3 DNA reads TGTGCCAGCAGTGACATCAGGGGTTTGGATGGCTACACCTTC. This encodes CASSDIRGLDGYTF.

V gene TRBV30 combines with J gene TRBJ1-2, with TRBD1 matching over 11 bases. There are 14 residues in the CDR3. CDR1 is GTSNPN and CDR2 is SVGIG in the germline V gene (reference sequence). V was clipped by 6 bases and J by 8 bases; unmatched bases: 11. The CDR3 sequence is CACPRDRGTRGYTF. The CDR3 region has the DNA TGTGCCTGCCCCAGGGACAGGGGGACGAGGGGCTACACCTTC.

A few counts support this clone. The DNA for the CDR3 is TGTGCCAGCAGGGCACCGGGACAGCAAGAGACCCAGTACTTC. Its translation: CASRAPGQQETQYF. The V and J genes are TRBV28 and TRBJ2-5, with 7 bases identical to TRBD1. V was clipped by 6 bases and J by 2 bases; unmatched bases: 6. CDR3 length: 14 amino acids. Germline values: CDR1 MDHEN, CDR2 SYDVKM.

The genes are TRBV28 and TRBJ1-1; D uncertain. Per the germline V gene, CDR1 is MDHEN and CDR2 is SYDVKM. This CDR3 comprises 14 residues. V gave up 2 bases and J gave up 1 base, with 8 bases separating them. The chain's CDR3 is CASSLNVGNTEAFF. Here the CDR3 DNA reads TGTGCCAGCAGTTTAAATGTCGGGAACACTGAAGCTTTCTTT.

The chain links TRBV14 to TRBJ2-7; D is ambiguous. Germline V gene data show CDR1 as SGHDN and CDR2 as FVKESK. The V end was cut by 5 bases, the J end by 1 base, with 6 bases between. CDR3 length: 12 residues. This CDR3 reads CASSYSSYEQYF. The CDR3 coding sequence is TGTGCCAGCAGCTACTCATCCTACGAGCAGTACTTC.

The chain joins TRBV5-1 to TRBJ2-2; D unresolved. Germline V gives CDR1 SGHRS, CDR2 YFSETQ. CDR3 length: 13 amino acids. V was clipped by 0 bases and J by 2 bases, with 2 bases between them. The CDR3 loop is CASSLANTGELFF. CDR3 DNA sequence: TGCGCCAGCAGCTTGGCTAACACCGGGGAGCTGTTTTTT.

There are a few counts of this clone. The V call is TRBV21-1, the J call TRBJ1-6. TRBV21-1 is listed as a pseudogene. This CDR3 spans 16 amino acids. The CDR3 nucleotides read TGTGCCAGCAGCAAAGAGAGGGTAGGAGATAATTCACCCCTCCACTTT. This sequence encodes CASSKERVGDNSPLHF.